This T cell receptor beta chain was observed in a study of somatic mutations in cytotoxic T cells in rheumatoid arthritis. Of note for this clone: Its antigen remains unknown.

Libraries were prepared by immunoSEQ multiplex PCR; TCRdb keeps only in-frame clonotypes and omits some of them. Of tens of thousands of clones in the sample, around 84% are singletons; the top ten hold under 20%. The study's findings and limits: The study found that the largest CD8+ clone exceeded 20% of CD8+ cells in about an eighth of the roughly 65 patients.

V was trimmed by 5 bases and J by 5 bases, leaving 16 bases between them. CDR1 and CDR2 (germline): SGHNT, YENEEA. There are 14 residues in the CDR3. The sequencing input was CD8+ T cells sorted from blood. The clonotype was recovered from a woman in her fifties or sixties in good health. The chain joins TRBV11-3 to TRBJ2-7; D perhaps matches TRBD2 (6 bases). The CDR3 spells CASSPLGGMDEQYF. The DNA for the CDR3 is TGTGCCAGCAGCCCCCTCGGGGGTATGGACGAGCAGTACTTC.